This TCR beta chain was recovered during a study of T cells in localized non-small cell lung cancer (dated by TCRdb to 2020 to 2022). Turning to the overall study: The study analyzed T cell repertoires of 200 to 250 early-stage NSCLC patients, comparing tumors and uninvolved tumor-adjacent lungs. All 240 or so NSCLC patients in the cohort were treatment-naive and had localized lung tumors that were resected. The mean age of the NSCLC patients was just over 65 years, with about 130 men and 85 to 110 women.

At diagnosis, peripheral blood, uninvolved tumor-adjacent lung and tumor were collected and stored as a combination of fresh-frozen and FFPE material. For TCR repertoire profiling, blood samples were analyzed in the form of peripheral blood mononuclear cells. Overall results and qualifications from the work: Because the study design was exploratory, TCR variables were selected using unadjusted p-values without false-discovery rate correction. Uninvolved tumor-adjacent lung showed the highest T cell clonality, higher than tumor, which suggests more focused antigenic responses in the uninvolved tumor-adjacent lung. Higher T cell density in blood was associated with longer overall survival, whereas higher clonality in adjacent lung was associated with shorter survival. A median of around 57 of the top 100 tumor clones were detected in paired uninvolved adjacent lung, and 28 of these tumor clones were also found among the top 100 clones of the paired uninvolved adjacent lung. Because multi-region sequencing of the tumors was not done, intratumor heterogeneity could not be ruled out.

CDR1 and CDR2 are drawn from the germline V gene (reference sequence): LNHDA, SQIVND. Ends trimmed: V by 5 bases, J by 0 bases; bases unmatched to a gene: 8. Its CDR3 holds 16 amino acids, cysteine through phenylalanine. Solely the CDR3 DNA is kept, with 48 bases framed from the first base. TCR beta CDR3 regions were sequenced from DNA using the immunoSEQ Assay. As for the original processing: To compute T cell density, TCR beta template counts were normalized to usable DNA, which was estimated by amplifying housekeeping genes. Richness was estimated with the preseqR package, extrapolating to 400,000 templates for PBMC samples and 120,000 templates for tissue samples. Clonality was taken to be one minus Pielou's evenness. To identify tissue-enriched TCRs, differential abundance testing was run on productive amino-acid clonotypes with a minimum total count of 5 and an alpha of 0.1. The Jaccard Index and the Morisita Overlap Index were used to measure how much the repertoires overlapped between compartments. GLIPH clustered TCR beta CDR3s with public tetramer-defined viral CDR3s; viral motifs required at least three viral sequences plus V-gene enrichment. TCRdb mirrors the immuneACCESS table, restricted to in-frame sequences. Some clones are absent from its copies; in checked studies, under half trace to an unresolved V gene, and the reason for the others is unknown. The V and J calls and clone size were taken over from that table, and D and trimming were inferred from the DNA. The sample profile shows fewer than 35,000 clones; 70% to 90% of them were found once. Jointly, the top ten make up under 3% of the sample.

Concerning this clone itself: Its recognized antigen is unknown. There are no base qualities to consult, and no much larger clone falls within one base.

This specimen was peripheral blood, taken before any cancer treatment. The receptor comes from a female donor at least 60 years old with stage I lung adenocarcinoma. The chain was built from TRBV19 and TRBJ2-3; 7 central nucleotides agree with TRBD2. CDR3 region: CASSDAAGASTDTQYF. The bases read TGTGCCAGTAGTGACGCTGCGGGAGCGAGCACAGATACGCAGTATTTT. The entire variable domain, with the stretches around the CDR3 drawn from the reference TRBV19 and TRBJ2-3 proteins, is DGGITQSPKYLFRKEGQNVTLSCEQNLNHDAMYWYRQDPGQGLRLIYYSQIVNDFQKGDIAEGYSVSREKKESFPLTVTSAQKNPTAFYLCASSDAAGASTDTQYFGPGTRLTVL.